This TCR beta chain comes out of a study of draining lymph node invasion in breast cancer (dated by TCRdb to 2018 to 2021). The study in broad terms: Histology and cytokeratin immunohistochemistry were used to diagnose nodal metastasis, and EpCAM/CD45 flow cytometry was used to confirm the diagnosis. From every patient, the primary tumor plus matched non-invaded and tumor-invaded tumor-draining lymph nodes were collected, and both Treg and Tconv subsets were profiled. The separate targeted TCR sequencing included lymph nodes from five patients, and primary tumors were also sequenced for three of those five patients. Across breast cancer tissues, a separate targeted assay used bulk TCR-beta CDR3 sequencing to compare sorted memory regulatory T cells with memory conventional CD4 T cells. On the study overall, not on this receptor specifically: Some of the top 100 tumor clones were detected in invaded and non-invaded nodes, and this detection was taken to suggest recirculation between tumor and draining nodes. Tracking of the top-100 tumor clones could be carried out in just a couple of patients. According to the targeted TCR-seq data, Tregs appeared to be more clonally expanded than Tconvs in every tissue, and both subsets had lower diversity in tumor than in lymph nodes. TCRs shared between Treg and Tconv subsets were regarded as suggestive, but not proof, of a common clonal origin. Data could not resolve whether Treg conversion occurred in a given organ or whether converted Tregs recirculated between nodes and tumor. In each tissue, about 14-25% of Treg TCRs were also present in Tconvs, a finding interpreted as suggesting peripheral induction of Tregs.

Memory conventional CD4 T cells were isolated by sorting for CD4+ CD45RA- CD25- cells. Tumor-draining lymph nodes were classified as non-invaded or invaded according to the absence or presence of metastatic tumor cells. Before staining and sorting, T cells were pre-enriched using a Miltenyi Pan T Cell isolation kit. Immunohistochemistry for estrogen receptor, progesterone receptor, HER2 and Ki-67 was used to characterize primary tumors. Fresh surgical tissue was processed within a few hours after surgery by being cut into small fragments. Tissue fragments were enzymatically digested with Liberase TL plus DNase for under 25 minutes and were then filtered through a 40-micrometer strainer. Sorting used a BD FACS Aria II with roughly 98-99% purity, after DAPI live/dead staining. Sorted cells were lysed in TCL buffer, and RNA was purified with a Norgen Single Cell RNA purification kit including DNase treatment.

Libraries were prepared through bulk RNA-seq. These reads were obtained on an Illumina HiSeq 2500. The original pipeline was this. In the separate targeted TCR-seq dataset, CDR3 sequences were extracted from raw reads and quantified using MiXCR version 2.1.5 with default parameters. Each TCR-beta clone in the separate targeted TCR-seq dataset was defined by the V gene, J gene and CDR3 sequence taken together. The separate targeted TCR-seq dataset was filtered by first dropping clones with fewer than three counts and then keeping only the 90% most strongly expressed clones in each sample. In the separate targeted TCR-seq dataset, Treg-Tconv overlap was computed as shared clones divided by total Treg clones per tissue, times 100. Starting from the raw public reads, TCRdb applied fastp trimming at Q25, assembled clones with MiXCR and retained in-frame beta chains. Each record represents a unique CDR3 protein, reported with the most common genes and DNA among its rows. The V and J calls were determined by TCRdb, not by the authors. The sample table holds some 3,400 distinct CDR3 sequences, of which 75% to 80% were seen once. The ten most abundant clones make up 1.5% to 2% of the sample.

This clonotype was seen only a few times. Its antigen has not been determined. There are no base qualities to consult, and no much larger clone falls within one base. This receptor was obtained from a female donor with luminal breast cancer. Sequencing input: sorted memory CD4+ effector T cells from a lymph node. Read against the paper, the sample's cell subset or site label means: CD45RA-negative sorted CD4+ T cells (memory Tconv or effector/memory Treg).

The CDR3 is CASSTRDRWKLFF. The bases read TGTGCCAGCAGTACCCGGGACCGCTGGAAACTGTTTTTT. The sequence is built from TRBV2 and TRBJ2-2, with the D gene possibly TRBD1 or TRBD2, each one fitting 5 bases. Per the germline V gene, SNHLY is the CDR1 and FYNNEI is the CDR2. The CDR3 contains 13 residues, cysteine and phenylalanine counted. The only DNA kept is the CDR3, 39 bases in frame from the first base. V gives up 5 bases and J gives up 14 bases, and the segment between their germline ends measures 18 bases.